Given below is one T cell receptor beta chain in context. The target antigen is unknown. V lost 7 bases to trimming and J lost 2 bases, with 13 bases between them. The CDR3 contains 13 residues. Germline V gene sequence: CDR1 SGHRS, CDR2 YFSETQ. TCRdb processed the RT-PCR reads anew with MiXCR; each CDR3 protein has one entry. This sample has about 520,000 distinct CDR3 sequences, with 25% found just once. This sample is drawn from a study of response to subunit inactivated influenza vaccine. Overall study findings and caveats: Seasonal influenza vaccination, on each occasion, was suggested by the authors to recruit few new T cells.

The material sequenced was CD4+ T cells sorted from PBMCs, taken less than 6 days after vaccination. This TCR derives from a man aged 50 or older who received an inactivated influenza vaccine. The chain couples TRBV5-1 to TRBJ2-7; perhaps TRBD2 as D (5 bases). The CDR3 bases are TGCGCCAGCGCCGGGATCGCAACCTACGAGCAGTACTTC. It yields the protein CASAGIATYEQYF.